This entry features one T cell receptor (beta chain) sequence. Its antigen remains unknown. Single cDNA molecules in the library carried unique molecular identifiers attached during preparation. TCRdb processed the RACE reads anew with MiXCR; each CDR3 protein has one entry. The table records some 81,000 distinct CDR3 sequences, around 7.8% of them present only once. As to time point: patch test 1, 2 weeks after DPC sensitization. Treatment in this sample: therapeutic diphenylcyclopropenone sensitization with weekly scalp DPC. This specimen belongs to a study of human T cells and chemical hapten exposure. General study points: With regard to DPC sensitization, TCRs above 1 in 1000 frequency did not change.

Germline V gene data show CDR1 as SGHRS and CDR2 as YFSETQ. The germline V and J ends were trimmed by 1 base and 4 bases, with 14 bases remaining between them. CDR3 length equals 15 residues. The sample in question was whole blood, obtained in connection with sensitization to the hapten diphenylcyclopropenone (DPC). The rearrangement joins TRBV5-1 to TRBJ1-1; D may be TRBD1 (5 bases). This clonotype was sampled from a woman aged 25 to 39 with alopecia areata. Some clones in this sample may be carry-over from other donors' samples. The CDR3 protein is CASSLTAGQGTEAFF. The DNA of the CDR3 is TGCGCCAGCAGCTTGACGGCAGGGCAGGGCACTGAAGCTTTCTTT.